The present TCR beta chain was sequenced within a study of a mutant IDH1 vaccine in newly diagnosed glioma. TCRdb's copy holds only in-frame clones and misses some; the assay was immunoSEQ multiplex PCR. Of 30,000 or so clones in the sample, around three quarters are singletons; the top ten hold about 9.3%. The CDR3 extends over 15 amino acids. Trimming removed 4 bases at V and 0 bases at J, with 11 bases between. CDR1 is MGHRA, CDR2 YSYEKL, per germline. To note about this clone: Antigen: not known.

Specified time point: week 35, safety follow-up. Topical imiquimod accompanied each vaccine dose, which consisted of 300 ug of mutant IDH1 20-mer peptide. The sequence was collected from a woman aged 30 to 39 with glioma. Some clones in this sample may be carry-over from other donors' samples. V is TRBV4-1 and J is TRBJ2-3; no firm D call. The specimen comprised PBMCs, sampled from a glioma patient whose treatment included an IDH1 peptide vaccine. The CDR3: CASSPGSSSTDTQYF. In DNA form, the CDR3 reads TGCGCCAGCAGCCCCGGTAGTTCCAGCACAGATACGCAGTATTTT.